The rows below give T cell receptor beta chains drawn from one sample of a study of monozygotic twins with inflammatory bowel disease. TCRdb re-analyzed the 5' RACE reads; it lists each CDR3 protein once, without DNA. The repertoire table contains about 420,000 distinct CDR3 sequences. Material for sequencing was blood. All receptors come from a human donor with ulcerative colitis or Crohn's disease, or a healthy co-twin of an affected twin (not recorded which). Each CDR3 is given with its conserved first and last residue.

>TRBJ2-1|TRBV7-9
CASSTAGLAGNEQFF
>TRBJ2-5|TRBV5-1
CASSPLGIAGGQETQYF
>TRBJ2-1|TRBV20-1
CSAIEYNEQFF
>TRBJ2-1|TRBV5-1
CASSLDPRVLYNEQFF
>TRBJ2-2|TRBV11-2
CASTKAVGPNTGELFF
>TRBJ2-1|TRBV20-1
CSARTRTGLGEQFF
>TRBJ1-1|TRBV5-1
CASSQGQGLLNTEAFF
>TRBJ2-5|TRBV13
CASSLSLAKETQYF
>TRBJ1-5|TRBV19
CASSTGLENQPQHF
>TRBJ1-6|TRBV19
CASSIDRTIDSPLHF
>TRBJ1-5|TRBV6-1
CASTSYRGFQPQHF
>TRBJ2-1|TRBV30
CASRRGYNEQFF
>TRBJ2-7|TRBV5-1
CASSLQVNLEQYF
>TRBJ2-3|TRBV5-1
CASSLGDVSSTDTQYF
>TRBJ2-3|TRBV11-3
CASSPSSGVITDTQYF
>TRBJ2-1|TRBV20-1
CSASGLSSYNEQFF
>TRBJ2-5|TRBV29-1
CSVVSGRPLETQYF
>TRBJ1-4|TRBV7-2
CASSPRHTNEKLFF
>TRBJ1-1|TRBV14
CASSPNMGVSEAFF
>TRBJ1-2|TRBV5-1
CASSPTGPESYTF
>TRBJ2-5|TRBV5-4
CASSLGARQEQETQYF
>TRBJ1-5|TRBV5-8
CASSLGQGTGNQPQHF
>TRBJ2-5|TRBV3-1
CASRQGARETQYF
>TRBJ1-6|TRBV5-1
CASSLGTGLSNSPLHF
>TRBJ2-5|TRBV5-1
CASSSSGTSGRRSQYF
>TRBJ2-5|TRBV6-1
CASRGLAGVYQETQYF
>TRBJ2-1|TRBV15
CATSRDKRRGGSYNEQFF
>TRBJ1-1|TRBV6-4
CASSGNPGNTEAFF
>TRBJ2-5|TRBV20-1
CSARDWVALSGETQYF
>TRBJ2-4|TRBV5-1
CASSHETGFQYF
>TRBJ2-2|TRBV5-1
CASSLETARSELFF
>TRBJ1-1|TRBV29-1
CSVEQGMNTEAFF
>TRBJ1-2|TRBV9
CASIWDRGHNYGYTF
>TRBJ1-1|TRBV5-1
CASSLWTDETEAFF
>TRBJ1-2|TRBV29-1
CSVDAPDRDYGYTF
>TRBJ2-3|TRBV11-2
CASSLMRGSKADTQYF
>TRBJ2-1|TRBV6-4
CASSDSSPGLAGNEQFF
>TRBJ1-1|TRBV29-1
CSGDRAGTEAFF
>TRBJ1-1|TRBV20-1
CSANGGPNTEAFF
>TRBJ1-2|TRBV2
CASSEEYGYTF
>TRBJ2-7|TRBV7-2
CASSLGAGQGEYEQYF
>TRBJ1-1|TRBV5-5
CASSGPTGVNTEAFF
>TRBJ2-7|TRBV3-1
CASSHPHAYEQYF
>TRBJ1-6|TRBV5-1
CASSPDRVNSPLHF
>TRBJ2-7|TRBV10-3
CAISALTGIGEQYF
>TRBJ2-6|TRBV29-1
CSVEGLGRAGANVLTF
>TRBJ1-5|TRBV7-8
CASSLAMGGNQPQHF
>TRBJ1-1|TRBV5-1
CASSSRGDRGINFMNTEAFF
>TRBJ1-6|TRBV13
CASSLAGDSPLHF
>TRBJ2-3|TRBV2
CASSGRLAGRTDTQYF
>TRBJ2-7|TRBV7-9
CASRPISYEQYF
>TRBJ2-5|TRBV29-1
CSVGVGRWGETQYF
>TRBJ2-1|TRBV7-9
CASRSGLIVNEQFF
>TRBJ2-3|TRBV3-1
CASSQDGQPSTDTQYF
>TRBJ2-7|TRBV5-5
CASSLTPGSTYEQYF
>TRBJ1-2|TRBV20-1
CSAPARGLDPGGYTF
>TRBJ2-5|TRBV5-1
CASERDAGETQYF
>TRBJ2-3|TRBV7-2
CASSTYGVVTDTQYF
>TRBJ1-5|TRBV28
CASTDRQGGNQPQHF